A selection of T cell receptor beta chains follows, all from one sample in a study of blood T cells in healthy people across ages. TCRdb ran MiXCR on the 5' RACE reads and lists one entry per CDR3 protein. The sample consists of about 800,000 distinct CDR3 sequences, 20% to 25% of them appearing once. The data also belong to a second study, concerning T cells of mothers and their children.

The sequenced sample was blood. The source of these receptors is a boy between 5 and 17 years old in good health. The CDR3 runs from the conserved cysteine through the conserved F or W. The D gene is left open where the match is weak. Rows give clone size only sometimes, using once, few, many, or a class for an expanded clone.

size	D	length	V	J	CDR3	DNA
-	-	13	TRBV24-1	TRBJ2-3	CATSDFEADTQYF	TGTGCCACCAGTGATTTTGAGGCAGATACGCAGTATTTT
-	-	12	TRBV29-1	TRBJ2-1	CSVQQGGNEQFF	TGCAGCGTTCAACAGGGCGGCAATGAGCAGTTCTTC
-	TRBD2	18	TRBV4-3	TRBJ2-1	CASSQDSLAGGLYNEQFF	TGCGCCAGCAGCCAAGATAGTCTAGCGGGGGGGCTCTACAATGAGCAGTTCTTC
-	TRBD2	14	TRBV20-1	TRBJ2-7	CSARMASGAYEQYF	TGCAGTGCTAGAATGGCTAGCGGGGCCTACGAGCAGTACTTC
-	-	17	TRBV12-3/TRBV12-4	TRBJ2-4	CASQKFPKFLAKNIQYF	TGTGCCAGCCAGAAGTTTCCCAAATTTCTAGCCAAAAACATTCAGTACTTC
-	TRBD1	14	TRBV7-9	TRBJ2-7	CASREWTGLNEQYF	TGTGCCAGCAGAGAATGGACAGGGTTGAACGAGCAGTACTTC
-	-	14	TRBV7-3	TRBJ2-5	CASRMTKYQETQYF	TGTGCCAGCAGGATGACGAAGTACCAAGAGACCCAGTACTTC
-	-	11	TRBV20-1	TRBJ2-1	CSARSIKREFF	TGCAGTGCTAGATCCATCAAGCGGGAGTTCTTC
-	-	15	TRBV12-3/TRBV12-4	TRBJ2-3	CASSGGSIGWDTQYF	TGTGCCAGCAGTGGGGGCTCTATCGGATGGGATACGCAGTATTTT
-	-	14	TRBV12-3/TRBV12-4	TRBJ2-5	CASSTKSRTETQYF	TGTGCCAGCAGTACCAAGAGCCGCACAGAGACCCAGTACTTC
-	-	14	TRBV20-1	TRBJ2-3	CSATPGAGGDTQYF	TGCAGTGCTACCCCAGGGGCCGGTGGAGATACGCAGTATTTT
-	-	12	TRBV25-1	TRBJ2-5	CASSDLRETQYF	TGTGCCAGCTCTGACCTGAGGGAGACCCAGTACTTC
few	TRBD2	16	TRBV6-2/TRBV6-3	TRBJ2-1	CASSRLRLAPYNEQFF	TGTGCCAGCAGTCGACTCCGACTAGCGCCCTACAATGAGCAGTTCTTC
-	-	15	TRBV7-2	TRBJ2-7	CASSFVMGGDYEQYF	TGTGCCAGCAGCTTTGTGATGGGAGGAGACTACGAGCAGTACTTC
-	-	13	TRBV7-2	TRBJ2-7	CASRDLVMNEQYF	TGTGCCAGTAGGGACCTTGTGATGAACGAGCAGTACTTC
few	TRBD1	19	TRBV24-1	TRBJ1-2	CATSGPLDGGGARDYGYTF	TGTGCCACCAGTGGCCCCCTCGACGGAGGGGGCGCGAGGGACTATGGCTACACCTTC
-	-	15	TRBV19	TRBJ2-7	CASSIPPAGSYEQYF	TGTGCCAGTAGTATCCCCCCGGCAGGTTCCTACGAGCAGTACTTC
-	-	14	TRBV20-1	TRBJ1-2	CSARDPQMFYGYTF	TGCAGTGCTAGAGATCCACAAATGTTCTATGGCTACACCTTC
few	TRBD1	14	TRBV27	TRBJ2-7	CASSPGTGVAEQYF	TGTGCCAGCAGTCCCGGGACAGGGGTGGCCGAGCAGTACTTC
-	-	15	TRBV21-1	TRBJ2-1	CASSIRRVVSNEQFF	TGTGCCAGCAGCATCAGGAGGGTCGTTAGCAATGAGCAGTTCTTC
few	-	16	TRBV6-5	TRBJ1-5	CASSYSSGGSNQPQHF	TGTGCCAGCAGTTACTCGTCAGGTGGTAGCAATCAGCCCCAGCATTTT
-	-	11	TRBV6-2/TRBV6-3	TRBJ2-5	CASASAGTQYF	TGTGCCAGCGCCTCCGCGGGGACCCAGTACTTC
-	-	14	TRBV18	TRBJ1-2	CASSVGQNNYGYTF	TGTGCCAGCTCAGTAGGACAGAATAACTATGGCTACACCTTC
few	TRBD1	13	TRBV29-1	TRBJ1-2	CSVTRDSYYGYTF	TGCAGCGTAACCCGGGACAGCTACTATGGCTACACCTTC
few	TRBD1	15	TRBV7-3	TRBJ2-5	CASSLSGQGQETQYF	TGTGCCAGCAGCTTATCGGGACAGGGCCAAGAGACCCAGTACTTC
few	-	13	TRBV6-6	TRBJ2-5	CASSSKDQETQYF	TGTGCCAGCAGCTCAAAGGACCAAGAGACCCAGTACTTC
-	-	15	TRBV6-2/TRBV6-3	TRBJ1-1	CASSHLPGRDTEAFF	TGTGCCAGCAGTCACCTGCCGGGGCGCGACACTGAAGCTTTCTTT
-	TRBD1	14	TRBV10-3	TRBJ2-3	CAILGQGGGDTQYF	TGTGCCATCCTAGGACAGGGGGGCGGAGATACGCAGTATTTT
-	TRBD2	20	TRBV27	TRBJ2-1	CASSPESGLAGGLSYNEQFF	TGTGCCAGCAGTCCGGAATCGGGACTAGCGGGAGGGCTCTCCTACAATGAGCAGTTCTTC
-	-	12	TRBV29-1	TRBJ2-7	CSVVGGVDEQYF	TGCAGCGTTGTTGGGGGCGTGGACGAGCAGTACTTC
few	-	13	TRBV29-1	TRBJ2-3	CSVGGFGTDTQYF	TGCAGCGTTGGAGGTTTCGGCACAGATACGCAGTATTTT
-	-	19	TRBV21-1	TRBJ2-4	CASSPPSGAGSNPKNIQYF	TGTGCCAGCAGCCCCCCTTCGGGAGCCGGTTCGAATCCCAAAAACATTCAGTACTTC
few	-	13	TRBV29-1	TRBJ2-7	CSVVMETYYEQYF	TGCAGCGTGGTCATGGAGACCTACTACGAGCAGTACTTC
few	TRBD1	13	TRBV11-3	TRBJ2-1	CASSTRTGDEQFF	TGTGCCAGCAGCACCCGGACAGGGGATGAGCAGTTCTTC
few	-	13	TRBV14	TRBJ1-4	CASSPLVGEKLFF	TGTGCCAGCAGCCCGCTCGTAGGAGAAAAACTGTTTTTT
-	TRBD2	15	TRBV5-1	TRBJ2-1	CASSLEAGGAHEQFF	TGCGCCAGCAGCTTGGAAGCGGGGGGTGCCCATGAGCAGTTCTTC
few	-	16	TRBV15	TRBJ1-2	CATSNPGTLPSYGYTF	TGTGCCACCAGCAACCCCGGGACCCTCCCATCCTATGGCTACACCTTC
-	-	15	TRBV18	TRBJ2-1	CASSPGQVAYNEQFF	TGTGCCAGCTCACCAGGGCAGGTCGCCTACAATGAGCAGTTCTTC
-	-	14	TRBV29-1	TRBJ2-1	CSVETQTHYNEQFF	TGCAGCGTTGAAACCCAGACCCACTACAATGAGCAGTTCTTC
-	-	19	TRBV20-1	TRBJ2-1	CSARDRLAGSSWSSNEQFF	TGCAGTGCTAGAGATCGTCTAGCAGGGTCTTCGTGGTCGAGCAATGAGCAGTTCTTC
-	-	15	TRBV12-3/TRBV12-4	TRBJ1-4	CASSLGGTLNEKLFF	TGTGCCAGCAGTTTAGGGGGGACACTTAATGAAAAACTGTTTTTT
-	-	14	TRBV29-1	TRBJ1-1	CSVAGLLLNTEAFF	TGCAGCGTTGCAGGACTTCTCCTGAACACTGAAGCTTTCTTT
-	-	13	TRBV9	TRBJ2-3	CASSPRSADTQYF	TGTGCCAGCAGCCCCCGGTCCGCAGATACGCAGTATTTT